This T cell receptor beta chain was recovered during a study of tumor-infiltrating lymphocytes in primary liver carcinoma. Study overall: Surgical resection was used to treat these primary liver carcinoma patients. Sample yields, roughly 3.5 to 7.13 million productive TCRbeta reads, were similar across the tissue types.

Synthesis of TCR beta cDNA was carried out from 500 ng total RNA with a constant-region primer. Library construction for TCR beta comprised three nested multiplex PCR rounds performed with slightly modified ARM-PCR. Two initial PCR rounds of about 9 cycles each paired TRBV1-TRBV30 forward primers with a C-beta reverse primer. One entry per CDR3 protein, called by TCRdb with MiXCR from the multiplex PCR reads. Of fewer than 400,000 distinct CDR3 sequences in the sample, roughly 60% were seen once. Trimming removed 8 bases from V and 3 bases from J; junction bases left unmatched: 7. CDR1 and CDR2 from the germline V gene are SEHNR and FQNEAQ (reference sequence). The CDR3 contains 17 residues. In addition to blood RNA drawn from unsorted whole blood, germline DNA was extracted.

The J gene is TRBJ2-2, the V gene TRBV7-9; TRBD2 agrees at 15 bases. The receptor was derived from a woman in her 30s with primary liver carcinoma and hepatitis B virus infection. What was sequenced was peripheral blood. The CDR3 region has the DNA TGTGCCAGCGGAGGACTAGCGGGAGGGCCCGACACCGGGGAGCTGTTTTTT. This translates into CASGGLAGGPDTGELFF.